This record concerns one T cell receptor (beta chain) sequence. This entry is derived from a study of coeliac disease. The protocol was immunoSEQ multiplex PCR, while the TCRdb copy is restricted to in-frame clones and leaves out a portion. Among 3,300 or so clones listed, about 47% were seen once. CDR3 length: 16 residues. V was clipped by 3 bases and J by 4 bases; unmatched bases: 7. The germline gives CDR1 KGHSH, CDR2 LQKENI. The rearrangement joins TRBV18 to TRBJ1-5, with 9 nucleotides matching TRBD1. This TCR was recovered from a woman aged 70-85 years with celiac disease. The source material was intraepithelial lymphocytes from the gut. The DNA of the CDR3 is TGTGCCAGCTCACCTCCGTTGGACAGGGGAAATCAGCCCCAGCATTTT. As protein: CASSPPLDRGNQPQHF.